These 27 T cell receptor beta chains were sequenced from one sample in a study of control samples from healthy donors and cancer patients. Measured with immunoSEQ multiplex PCR; TCRdb has only the in-frame clones, and not every one. Of 150,000 to 200,000 clones listed, 90% to 95% are singletons. The sequenced sample consisted of blood. These receptors were collected from a woman aged 18-30 years in good health.

The J gene is TRBJ2-3, the V gene TRBV24-1; 12 positions agree with TRBD2. Germline V lookup: CDR1 KGHDR, CDR2 SFDVKD. V trimming: 4 bases; J trimming: 3 bases; junction bases outside the gene matches: 4. CDR3 size: 16 residues. The CDR3 sequence is CATSERLAGVTDTQYF. The CDR3 DNA reads as TGTGCCACCAGTGAGCGACTAGCGGGAGTAACAGATACGCAGTATTTT.

A single count supports this clone. This sequence joins TRBV7-2 and TRBJ2-5; 9 positions match TRBD2. The germline V gene encodes CDR1 SGHTA and CDR2 FQGNSA. The CDR3 runs to 17 residues. The ends lost 5 bases at V and 4 bases at J; junction bases unmatched: 14. DNA for the CDR3: TGTGCCAGCAGCCCTGGGGTCATGCGGGGGGGCCCAGAGACCCAGTACTTC. Amino acids: CASSPGVMRGGPETQYF.

CDR3 residues: CASSLVGGGGETQYF. The CDR3 DNA follows: TGTGCCAGCAGCTTAGTAGGGGGAGGTGGAGAGACCCAGTACTTC. The chain recombines TRBV13 with TRBJ2-5; either TRBD1 or TRBD2 may fit D (6 bases each). Per germline, CDR1 PRHDT and CDR2 FYEKMQ (reference sequence). The CDR3 is 15 amino acids. V shed 1 base and J shed 4 bases, with 13 bases lying between them.

The CDR3 here is CASRAKYNEKLFF. For the CDR3, the DNA is TGTGCCAGCAGGGCCAAGTATAATGAAAAACTGTTTTTT. V gene TRBV2 combines with J gene TRBJ1-4; D is ambiguous. V was trimmed by 6 bases and J by 4 bases, leaving 9 bases between them. CDR3 length equals 13 residues. Germline V lookup: CDR1 SNHLY, CDR2 FYNNEI.

The chain links TRBV10-3 to TRBJ2-2; D is undetermined. V gave up 4 bases and J gave up 0 bases, with 9 bases separating them. Per germline, CDR1 ENHRY and CDR2 SYGVKD. CDR3 length: 15 amino acids. CDR3 in DNA: TGTGCCATCAGTGCCGACCGAACGAACACCGGGGAGCTGTTTTTT. Protein: CAISADRTNTGELFF.

This clone was counted between two and nine times. The CDR3 bases are TGTGCCAGCAGCCGGGGACAGTCTAACACTGAAGCTTTCTTT. Translated: CASSRGQSNTEAFF. V and J are TRBV4-2 and TRBJ1-1; 7 bases fit TRBD1. The CDR3 sequence is 14 residues long. Germline V gene lookup returns CDR1 LGHNA and CDR2 YNFKEQ. Germline trimming cut 4 bases from V and 2 bases from J; bases unmatched to any gene: 4.

As DNA, the CDR3 is TGTGCCAGCAGTTTGTCCGGGAGCACTGAAGCTTTCTTT. Residues: CASSLSGSTEAFF. The V and J genes are TRBV12-3 or TRBV12-4 and TRBJ1-1; D remains unclear. The CDR3 spans 13 residues. Deletions cut 3 bases from V and 4 bases from J, with 9 bases between.

The J gene is TRBJ1-2, the V gene TRBV18; D gene unclear. V lost 1 base, J lost 2 bases, and 11 bases lay in between. Per germline, CDR1 KGHSH and CDR2 LQKENI. The length of the CDR3 is 15 residues. The DNA for the CDR3 is TGTGCCAGCTCACCACGGCCCCCGGAAAACTATGGCTACACCTTC. Translated, it gives CASSPRPPENYGYTF.

Only one count was recorded for this clone. The rearrangement uses TRBV5-5 and TRBJ1-1; weak D call: TRBD1 (5 bases). V lost 5 bases and J 0 bases, leaving 8 bases between the germline ends. The V gene's germline CDR1 is SGHKS and CDR2 YYEKEE (reference sequence). This CDR3 has 13 residues. CDR3 residues: CASRGLLNTEAFF. DNA for the CDR3: TGTGCCAGCAGGGGACTGTTGAACACTGAAGCTTTCTTT.

The chain has TRBV18 and TRBJ2-1; 7 bases agree with TRBD2. J lost 6 bases, V lost 2 bases, and 7 bases had no gene match. The CDR3 is 15 residues long. Per the germline V gene, CDR1 is KGHSH and CDR2 is LQKENI. CDR3 region: CASSPVSREGNEQFF. CDR3 DNA sequence: TGTGCCAGCTCACCAGTGTCCAGGGAGGGCAATGAGCAGTTCTTC.

The chain has TRBV5-5 and TRBJ2-3, with a possible D match to TRBD2 (7 bases). With 5 bases removed from V and 1 base from J, the gap between germline ends came to 20 bases. This CDR3 spans 17 amino acids. CDR1 is SGHKS, CDR2 YYEKEE, per germline (reference sequence). CDR3 nucleotide sequence: TGTGCCAGCAGGCCCTTGGGCGGGGGCGGCGGCACAGATACGCAGTATTTT. Residues: CASRPLGGGGGTDTQYF.

This clone appeared once. This sequence joins TRBV18 and TRBJ1-2; D remains unclear. The CDR3 contains 15 residues. Germline lookup yields CDR1 KGHSH and CDR2 LQKENI. The ends were cut back, 2 bases at V and 6 bases at J, with 16 bases in the middle. The CDR3 spells CASSPRELGVDGYTF. In DNA form, the CDR3 reads TGTGCCAGCTCACCAAGAGAACTCGGGGTGGATGGCTACACCTTC.

This chain connects TRBV19 to TRBJ2-7; 9 positions match TRBD2. CDR1 and CDR2 (germline): LNHDA, SQIVND (reference sequence). After removal of 5 bases from V and 3 bases from J, the junction contained 11 bases not matched to a gene. This CDR3 comprises 16 residues. The CDR3 DNA reads TGTGCCAGTAGTCTGGTAGCGGGAGTAAAAGGCTACGAGCAGTACTTC. As protein: CASSLVAGVKGYEQYF. Full variable domain (missing parts from reference TRBV19 and TRBJ2-7): DGGITQSPKYLFRKEGQNVTLSCEQNLNHDAMYWYRQDPGQGLRLIYYSQIVNDFQKGDIAEGYSVSREKKESFPLTVTSAQKNPTAFYLCASSLVAGVKGYEQYFGPGTRLTVT.

V usage is TRBV27 and J usage is TRBJ1-2; TRBD1 aligns across 7 bases. Per the germline V gene, CDR1 is MNHEY and CDR2 is SMNVEV (reference sequence). V shed 4 bases and J 6 bases; nucleotides not matched to a gene: 8. This CDR3 contains 14 residues. The CDR3 reads CASSSLRGLDGYTF. CDR3 in DNA: TGTGCCAGCAGTTCGTTGAGGGGGCTTGATGGCTACACCTTC.

J is TRBJ1-1 and V is TRBV6-5; TRBD1 might be the D (5 bases). Germline V gene data show CDR1 as MNHEY and CDR2 as SVGAGI. V lost 6 bases and J 1 base, leaving 12 bases between the germline ends. The CDR3 consists of 14 residues. Written as DNA, the CDR3 is TGTGCCAGCAGCCGACAGTTACCGAACACTGAAGCTTTCTTT. Protein product: CASSRQLPNTEAFF.

V usage is TRBV7-2 and J usage is TRBJ2-3; no reliable D call. The CDR3 totals 15 residues. Germline V CDR1 and CDR2: SGHTA, FQGNSA. Trimming cost V 2 bases and J 2 bases, with 11 bases left between them. The CDR3 coding sequence is TGTGCCAGCAGCTTAAGGCAGGATTTCACAGATACGCAGTATTTT. Protein sequence: CASSLRQDFTDTQYF.

The chain carries TRBV6-4 and TRBJ2-7, with TRBD2 matching over 14 bases. The CDR3 sequence is 18 residues long. V shed 7 bases and J 3 bases; nucleotides not matched to a gene: 14. Germline V gene sequence: CDR1 MRHNA, CDR2 SNTAGT. The CDR3: CASIPYGLAGGLFYEQYF. CDR3 bases: TGTGCCAGCATCCCCTATGGACTAGCGGGAGGCCTATTCTACGAGCAGTACTTC.

V gene TRBV6-4 combines with J gene TRBJ1-5; 7 nucleotides agree with TRBD1. Trimming took 0 bases from V and 6 from J; bases not matched to a gene: 11. CDR3 length equals 17 residues. Germline values: CDR1 MRHNA, CDR2 SNTAGT. The CDR3 is CASSDSRQGRLGQPQHF. As DNA, the CDR3 is TGTGCCAGCAGTGACTCGAGACAGGGAAGGTTGGGTCAGCCCCAGCATTTT.

This chain connects TRBV28 to TRBJ2-6, with D unclear. Trimming removed 8 bases from V and 0 bases from J, with 11 bases in between. CDR1 MDHEN and CDR2 SYDVKM come from the germline V gene. The CDR3 spans 15 residues. The CDR3 DNA reads as TGTGCCAGCCGTCCCCCGAGCTCTGGGGCCAACGTCCTGACTTTC. Its protein product is CASRPPSSGANVLTF.

This chain uses TRBV4-1 with TRBJ1-6, with 7 bases aligning to TRBD1. This CDR3 has 16 amino acids. Losses at the gene ends were 9 bases for V and 6 bases for J; bases not matched to a gene: 14. Germline values: CDR1 MGHRA, CDR2 YSYEKL. CDR3 nucleotides: TGCGCCAGTACGACTTCTACGGGACAGCTTAATTCACCCCTCCACTTT. This gives the protein CASTTSTGQLNSPLHF.

The CDR3 nucleotides read TGTGCCAGCAGTCATTTGGGCAGTGCTTTGTACGAGCAGTACTTC. This gives the protein CASSHLGSALYEQYF. The gene calls are TRBV27 and TRBJ2-7; unclear D gene. This CDR3 is 15 amino acids long. The V end lost 5 bases, the J end lost 4 bases, and 18 bases lay between the germline ends. Germline CDR1 reads MNHEY; CDR2 reads SMNVEV (reference sequence).

The gene calls are TRBV10-3 and TRBJ2-6, with D maybe TRBD1 (6 bases). V was shortened by 10 bases and J by 0 bases, with 13 bases between the two germline ends. This CDR3 is 15 amino acids long. The germline V gene has CDR1 ENHRY and CDR2 SYGVKD. The CDR3 reads CATGTRDSGANVLTF. The DNA for the CDR3 is TGTGCCACCGGGACACGGGACTCTGGGGCCAACGTCCTGACTTTC.

The chain combines TRBV6-1 with TRBJ1-5, with a possible D match to TRBD1 (6 bases). In germline, CDR1 is MNHNS, CDR2 SASEGT. V lost 4 bases and J 0 bases, leaving 22 bases between the germline ends. This CDR3 comprises 19 residues. The CDR3 nucleotides are TGTGCCAGCAGTGCTTGTTCTCCGGGGGGCCGATGTAGCAATCAGCCCCAGCATTTT. Protein: CASSACSPGGRCSNQPQHF.

The gene calls are TRBV7-2 and TRBJ1-3; 9 nucleotides line up with TRBD1. The trim removed 4 bases at V and 2 bases at J, leaving 9 bases unmatched. Germline V gene lookup returns CDR1 SGHTA and CDR2 FQGNSA. CDR3 length: 17 residues. In DNA, the CDR3 is TGTGCCAGCAGCTCTATGTTACAGGGGGCCGCTGGAAACACCATATATTTT. Translated: CASSSMLQGAAGNTIYF.

The count of this clone is one. The chain couples TRBV10-1 to TRBJ1-5; D remains unclear. The CDR3 runs to 14 residues. Trimming pared 7 bases from V and 2 bases from J, leaving 12 bases between. CDR1 is WNHNN and CDR2 is SYGVQD in the germline V gene (reference sequence). The CDR3 DNA reads TGCGCCAGCAAAATGACGGGAGGCAATCAGCCCCAGCATTTT. It codes for CASKMTGGNQPQHF.

V usage is TRBV18 and J usage is TRBJ1-2; D is unresolved. The CDR3 is made up of 13 amino acids. Trimming left V 3 bases short and J 2 bases short, with 7 bases between. CDR1 and CDR2 (germline): KGHSH, LQKENI. DNA of the CDR3: TGTGCCAGCTCACCGGGTGCCAACTATGGCTACACCTTC. Its protein product is CASSPGANYGYTF.

J is TRBJ1-2 and V is TRBV5-4; D ambiguous. V gave up 5 bases and J gave up 8 bases, with 22 bases separating them. The CDR3 is made up of 15 amino acids. Germline V CDR1 and CDR2: SGHNT, YYREEE (reference sequence). As DNA, the CDR3 is TGTGCCAGCAGTACCAAGTTAACGCCATTTGGAGGCTACACCTTC. This translates into CASSTKLTPFGGYTF.